This T cell receptor (beta chain) was captured in a study of T cells in Graves' hyperthyroidism and ophthalmopathy. General observations from the study: Model output signaled ophthalmopathy a median about seven months ahead of onset.

As for this clonotype: The target antigen is unknown.

Germline V lookup: CDR1 MDHEN, CDR2 SYDVKM. V lost 3 bases to trimming and J lost 5 bases, with 11 bases between them. The CDR3 consists of 14 residues. Sampled blood dates from first hyperthyroidism diagnosis, and it precedes any ophthalmopathy symptoms. Using RNA transcripts as the source, TCR beta CDR3 regions were amplified. The TCR CDR3 was amplified in a first-round RT-PCR using the HTBI primer set. TCRdb re-called the multiplex PCR reads with MiXCR, one entry per CDR3 protein. The sample records under 400,000 distinct CDR3 sequences, around 14% being singletons. What was sequenced was blood. This sequence was found in a woman aged 18-29 years with Graves' hyperthyroidism that later progressed to Graves' ophthalmopathy. This sequence joins TRBV28 and TRBJ1-5; D call uncertain. Here the CDR3 reads CASSFEQSDQPQHF. The CDR3 nucleotides read TGTGCCAGCAGTTTCGAGCAGAGCGATCAGCCCCAGCATTTT.